This TCR beta chain was documented in a study of radiotherapy plus CTLA-4 blockade in lung cancer. Overall study: Across the patients, objective responses occurred in under 20%, and disease control in under 40%.

In chemo-refractory metastatic non-small-cell lung cancer, patients got ipilimumab CTLA-4 blockade together with focal radiation. This CDR3 has 13 residues. Germline V gene lookup returns CDR1 SNHLY and CDR2 FYNNEI. V shed 4 bases and J 5 bases; nucleotides not matched to a gene: 3. General study results and limits: Once radiotherapy plus ipilimumab had been given, TCR clones derived from tumor expanded in blood.

Assay: immunoSEQ multiplex PCR; the TCRdb copy retains only in-frame clones and omits some. The repertoire includes roughly 90,000 clones, around 84% of them detected once, and around 25% sits in the top ten. Turning to this clone: No antigen is known for it.

The sequencing used peripheral blood, collected from a patient treated with radiotherapy plus ipilimumab. The sequence was obtained from a human donor with non-small cell lung cancer that progressed on radiotherapy plus ipilimumab. The V and J genes are TRBV2 and TRBJ2-7, with 9 positions matching TRBD1. The DNA of the CDR3 is TGTGCCAGCAGTGTTACAGGGGGCGACGAGCAGTACGTC. Translating it yields CASSVTGGDEQYV.